This T cell receptor beta chain was captured by sequencing in a study of siplizumab effects on memory and regulatory T cells. Background on the study: The pairing of mixed lymphocyte reactions set siplizumab at 0.95 to 1 ug/mL against the absence of drug. Study findings and constraints: It seemed that naive T cells were more diverse than memory cells and were major contributors to the alloresponse. No more than a minor fraction of alloreactive clones could be traced back to unstimulated subsets. In controls, around 25% of mappable alloreactive CD4+ clones were Treg-derived on average, versus about 64% with siplizumab.

Clones were sequenced by immunoSEQ multiplex PCR, and TCRdb holds only the in-frame ones, with some missing. This table holds around 4,500 clones, just under 50% found once. CDR3 length: 19 residues. Germline V CDR1 and CDR2: SGHNT, YENEEA. Deletions cut 4 bases from V and 1 base from J, with 25 bases between. On this clone: What it binds is unknown.

Responder and stimulator cells in the mixed lymphocyte reaction were cultured together for around 6 days at 37°C. The sequencing input was CFSE-low (dividing) CD4+ T cells sorted from an allogeneic mixed lymphocyte reaction. The V call is TRBV11-3, the J call TRBJ1-2, with a possible D match to TRBD1 (6 bases). The clonotype was recovered from a human donor in good health; the cells came from an allogeneic mixed lymphocyte reaction. Some clones in this sample may be carry-over from other donors' samples. CDR3: CASSSPPGQRVHFNYGYTF. For the CDR3, the DNA is TGTGCCAGCAGCTCCCCGCCGGGACAAAGGGTACATTTTAACTATGGCTACACCTTC.